One sample yielded the 25 T cell receptor beta chains listed below, sequenced in a study of blood T cell repertoires in COVID-19 (dated by TCRdb to the early 2020s). Library prep was done by the immunoSEQ multiplex PCR assay. This immuneACCESS table, as held by TCRdb, lists in-frame sequences with V and J called but not all clones. Of the missing ones, under half trace to an unresolved V gene in checked studies; the others have no known cause. A total of approximately 190,000 clones appear in this sample, around 90% of them only once. The leading ten clones occupy around a fifth of the sample. Sequences were obtained from peripheral blood. These receptors all stem from a man aged 55 to 70 with active or convalescent COVID-19.

The chain recombines TRBV29-1 with TRBJ1-1; D not resolved. Trimming stripped 3 bases from V and 3 bases from J, with 5 bases between. Germline V gives CDR1 SQVTM, CDR2 ANQGSEA. The length of the CDR3 is 11 residues. CDR3 in amino acids: CSVDGDTEAFF. The CDR3, as DNA: TGCAGCGTTGACGGAGACACTGAAGCTTTCTTT.

This clone turned up a few times. The chain joins TRBV6-5 to TRBJ2-7, with 11 positions matching TRBD1. V shed 2 bases and J 2 bases; nucleotides not matched to a gene: 2. CDR3 length: 15 residues. The V gene's germline CDR1 is MNHEY and CDR2 SVGAGI. In DNA form, the CDR3 reads TGTGCCAGCAGTTACGGGACAGGGGGGACCTACGAGCAGTACTTC. Translated: CASSYGTGGTYEQYF.

This clone was seen a few times. V gene TRBV11-2 combines with J gene TRBJ1-5, with D unresolved. Germline V gene lookup returns CDR1 SGHAT and CDR2 FQNNGV. The CDR3 extends over 15 amino acids. The V end was cut by 5 bases, the J end by 0 bases, with 11 bases between. The CDR3 coding sequence is TGTGCCAGCAGCCCAGCCGGAGGTAGCAATCAGCCCCAGCATTTT. It codes for CASSPAGGSNQPQHF.

The chain couples TRBV7-8 to TRBJ2-7; 9 nucleotides line up with TRBD1. Germline V lookup: CDR1 SGHVS, CDR2 FQNEAQ. The CDR3 sequence is 15 residues long. The V gene end was trimmed by 5 bases and the J gene end by 4 bases; junction bases not matched to a gene: 9. The CDR3 spells CASSREHRGPYEQYF. CDR3 in DNA: TGTGCCAGCAGCCGAGAGCACAGGGGGCCTTACGAGCAGTACTTC.

The rearrangement uses TRBV7-9 and TRBJ2-2, with TRBD1 matching over 11 bases. Germline V lookup: CDR1 SEHNR, CDR2 FQNEAQ (reference sequence). V lost 3 bases to trimming and J lost 4 bases; unmatched junction nucleotides: 1. The CDR3 contains 15 residues. CDR3: CASSLGQGVTGELFF. The CDR3 nucleotides are TGTGCCAGCAGCTTGGGACAGGGGGTCACCGGGGAGCTGTTTTTT.

The genes are TRBV6-5 and TRBJ2-3; 11 bases map to TRBD2. Losses at the gene ends were 2 bases for V and 2 bases for J; bases not matched to a gene: 3. The CDR3 consists of 16 residues. Germline CDR1 is MNHEY and CDR2 is SVGAGI. The CDR3 sequence: CASSYLAGGSTDTQYF. CDR3 in DNA: TGTGCCAGCAGTTACCTAGCGGGGGGATCCACAGATACGCAGTATTTT.

The CDR3 nucleotides are TGTGCCATCAGACAGGGTTCGAATCTCGCCTACGAGCAGTACTTC. Its translation is CAIRQGSNLAYEQYF. V usage is TRBV10-3 and J usage is TRBJ2-7, with D maybe TRBD1 (6 bases). The length of the CDR3 is 15 residues. The V gene lost 6 bases and the J gene lost 2 bases, with 17 bases spanning the gap. Germline V CDR1 and CDR2: ENHRY, SYGVKD.

The chain combines TRBV7-8 with TRBJ2-1, with 9 bases identical to TRBD2. The V and J ends lost 3 bases and 0 bases, in that order; junction bases with no gene match: 3. From germline, CDR1 is SGHVS and CDR2 FQNEAQ. The CDR3 is made up of 16 amino acids. The CDR3 DNA reads TGTGCCAGCAGCTTGGTGCGGGGGGGCTCCTACAATGAGCAGTTCTTC. The encoded protein is CASSLVRGGSYNEQFF.

CDR3 sequence: CASSEEFGPQETQYF. CDR3 nucleotide sequence: TGTGCCAGCAGTGAAGAGTTTGGCCCCCAAGAGACCCAGTACTTC. The rearrangement uses TRBV6-1 and TRBJ2-5; D gene uncertain. The CDR3 covers 15 residues. Trimming cost V 1 base and J 1 base, with 10 bases left between them. The germline V gene has CDR1 MNHNS and CDR2 SASEGT.

The chain combines TRBV18 with TRBJ1-5; weak D call: TRBD1 (6 bases). V was clipped by 3 bases and J by 7 bases, with 16 bases between them. The germline V gene has CDR1 KGHSH and CDR2 LQKENI. The CDR3 spans 15 residues. The CDR3 is CASSPTGGLGQPQHF. The CDR3 DNA follows: TGTGCCAGCTCACCCACCGGGGGGCTAGGGCAGCCCCAGCATTTT. Drawing the rest from reference TRBV18 and TRBJ1-5, the complete variable domain is NAGVMQNPRHLVRRRGQEARLRCSPMKGHSHVYWYRQLPEEGLKFMVYLQKENIIDESGMPKERFSAEFPKEGPSILRIQQVVRGDSAAYFCASSPTGGLGQPQHFGDGTRLSIL.

The chain carries TRBV2 and TRBJ2-1; 7 bases match TRBD1. From germline, CDR1 is SNHLY and CDR2 FYNNEI. The CDR3 loop spans 13 amino acids. The V and J ends lost 11 bases and 2 bases, in that order; junction bases with no gene match: 6. The CDR3 coding sequence is TGTGCCTACCCGACAGGGCCCTACAATGAGCAGTTCTTC. Amino acid sequence: CAYPTGPYNEQFF.

The chain is built from TRBV10-1 and TRBJ1-3, with D possibly being TRBD1 (6 bases). This CDR3 spans 14 amino acids. Trimming pared 7 bases from V and 0 bases from J, leaving 10 bases between. Germline V lookup: CDR1 WNHNN, CDR2 SYGVQD (reference sequence). CDR3 bases: TGCGCCAGCATGGGACATTCCTCTGGAAACACCATATATTTT. It is translated as CASMGHSSGNTIYF.

This clone was observed a handful of times. The chain combines TRBV5-1 with TRBJ2-1; the match to TRBD2 covers 16 bases. This CDR3 comprises 18 residues. Germline CDR1 SGHRS, CDR2 YFSETQ. The J segment lost 10 bases and the V segment lost 4 bases, leaving 14 bases of the junction unmatched. The CDR3 DNA sequence: TGCGCCAGCAGCCCGGGACTAGCGGGGGGGCCTGTGACAATCGAGCAGTTCTTC. It specifies CASSPGLAGGPVTIEQFF.

The rearrangement joins TRBV7-3 to TRBJ2-6; 12 bases map to TRBD1. The CDR3 has 20 amino acids. Looked up from germline, CDR1 is SGHTA and CDR2 is FQGTGA. V was pared by 2 bases and J by 3 bases, with 11 bases of the junction left unmatched. CDR3 DNA sequence: TGTGCCAGCAGCTTATATCACGGGACAGGGGGCGTCGTTGGGGCCAACGTCCTGACTTTC. Translated, it gives CASSLYHGTGGVVGANVLTF.

V gene TRBV4-1 combines with J gene TRBJ2-5; D gene unclear. The CDR3 covers 13 residues. The V end lost 4 bases, the J end lost 5 bases, and 11 bases lay between the germline ends. CDR1 and CDR2 (germline): MGHRA, YSYEKL. CDR3 loop: CASSLGFVETQYF. CDR3 in DNA: TGCGCCAGCAGCCTCGGGTTTGTTGAGACCCAGTACTTC.

The chain couples TRBV6-2 or TRBV6-3 to TRBJ2-2, with 7 bases aligning to TRBD1. The CDR3 runs 16 residues. Germline-derived CDR1 and CDR2 are MNHEY and SVGEGT. The trim removed 5 bases at V and 5 bases at J, leaving 11 bases unmatched. The CDR3 spells CASSPHLTGLTGELFF. The CDR3 bases are TGTGCCAGCAGTCCACACCTGACAGGGTTAACCGGGGAGCTGTTTTTT.

This clone was recorded only once. The CDR3 sequence: CASSYDTWTGGTQYF. As DNA, the CDR3 is TGTGCCAGCAGTTACGACACTTGGACTGGAGGGACCCAGTACTTC. J is TRBJ2-5 and V is TRBV6-5; TRBD2 is a possible D gene (5 bases). The CDR3 is 15 amino acids. Germline CDR1 and CDR2: MNHEY and SVGAGI. V was pared by 2 bases and J by 7 bases, with 17 bases between.

This clone has only one observation. V and J are TRBV20-1 and TRBJ2-7; TRBD1 might be the D (5 bases). The CDR3 length is 11 residues. The germline CDR1 and CDR2 sequences are DFQATT and SNEGSKA (reference sequence). V lost 6 bases and J 4 bases, leaving 10 bases between the germline ends. CDR3 coding DNA: TGCAGTGCCGCAAGACAGTACGAGCAGTACTTC. It encodes CSAARQYEQYF.

This clone was seen once. This chain links TRBV18 with TRBJ1-3; 8 nucleotides line up with TRBD1. J gave up 0 bases and V 5 bases, and 6 bases lay outside the gene matches. Germline loops: CDR1 KGHSH, CDR2 LQKENI. The CDR3 has 16 residues. This CDR3 reads CASSGQGAVSGNTIYF. DNA of the CDR3: TGTGCCAGCTCAGGGCAGGGGGCCGTCTCTGGAAACACCATATATTTT.

This chain joins TRBV14 and TRBJ1-3; D unclear. V gave up 0 bases and J gave up 0 bases, with 15 bases separating them. This CDR3 has 18 residues. Germline values: CDR1 SGHDN, CDR2 FVKESK. The DNA of the CDR3 is TGTGCCAGCAGCCAAGATCCCGGTCTCCATTTCTCTGGAAACACCATATATTTT. Its protein is CASSQDPGLHFSGNTIYF.

The V and J genes are TRBV24-1 and TRBJ1-6, with TRBD1 as a possible D gene (6 bases). The germline V and J ends were trimmed by 5 bases and 8 bases, with 9 bases remaining between them. The germline V gene encodes CDR1 KGHDR and CDR2 SFDVKD. The CDR3 length is 13 residues. CDR3 bases: TGTGCCACCAGTGGAGGGGGGGATTCACCCCTCCACTTT. Translating gives CATSGGGDSPLHF.

The V and J genes are TRBV9 and TRBJ2-7; 7 bases fit TRBD1. Looked up from germline, CDR1 is SGDLS and CDR2 is YYNGEE. CDR3 length: 14 residues. J lost 2 bases, V lost 4 bases, and 6 bases had no gene match. CDR3 DNA: TGTGCCAGCAGCCCAAAGGGGGCGGCCTACGAGCAGTACTTC. Encoded protein: CASSPKGAAYEQYF.

This sequence joins TRBV4-1 and TRBJ2-7, with 8 bases matching TRBD1. J gave up 0 bases and V 2 bases, and 12 bases lay outside the gene matches. Germline V gives CDR1 MGHRA, CDR2 YSYEKL. The CDR3 covers 18 residues. The CDR3 protein is CASSQYRVGDRGSYEQYF. The CDR3, as DNA: TGCGCCAGCAGCCAATATAGGGTAGGCGACAGGGGCTCCTACGAGCAGTACTTC.

The chain is built from TRBV19 and TRBJ2-1; 8 bases are a match to TRBD1. Germline V gene lookup returns CDR1 LNHDA and CDR2 SQIVND (reference sequence). This CDR3 contains 16 residues. Unmatched junction bases numbered 12, after V lost 7 bases and J lost 4 bases. The CDR3, as DNA: TGTGCCAGTAAGGGGTTCCGAACAGGGGGGTACAATGAGCAGTTCTTC. This sequence encodes CASKGFRTGGYNEQFF.

The chain employs TRBV6-5 and TRBJ2-5; possibly TRBD2 for D (5 bases). Germline V gives CDR1 MNHEY, CDR2 SVGAGI. The CDR3 is 15 amino acids. Trimming removed 1 base from V and 5 bases from J, with 14 bases in between. The CDR3 DNA follows: TGTGCCAGCAGTTACTACGGGGTAATGGGGGAGACCCAGTACTTC. It specifies CASSYYGVMGETQYF.